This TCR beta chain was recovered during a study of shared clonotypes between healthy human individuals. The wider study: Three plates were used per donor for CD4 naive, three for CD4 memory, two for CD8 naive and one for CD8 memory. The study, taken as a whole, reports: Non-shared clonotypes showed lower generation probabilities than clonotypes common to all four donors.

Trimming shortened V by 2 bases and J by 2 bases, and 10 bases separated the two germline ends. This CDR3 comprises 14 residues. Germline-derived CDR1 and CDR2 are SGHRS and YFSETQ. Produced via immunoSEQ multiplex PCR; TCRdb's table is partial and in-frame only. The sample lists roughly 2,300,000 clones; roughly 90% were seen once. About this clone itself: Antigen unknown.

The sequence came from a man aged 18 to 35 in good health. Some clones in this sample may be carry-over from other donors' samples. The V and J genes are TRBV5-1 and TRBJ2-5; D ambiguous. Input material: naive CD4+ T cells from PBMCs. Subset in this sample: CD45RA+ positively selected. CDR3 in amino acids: CASSFYGVQETQYF. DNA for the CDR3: TGCGCCAGCAGCTTTTACGGAGTACAAGAGACCCAGTACTTC.